These T cell receptor beta chains were read from a single sample in a study of T-cell reconstitution after alpha-beta-depleted transplantation in children. TCRdb recomputed calls from the PCR reads with MiXCR, one row per CDR3 protein. Among approximately 350,000 distinct CDR3 sequences listed, about a tenth were seen once. The source material was PBMCs from the stem cell graft donor, sampled from the stem cell graft. These receptors were taken from a human donor who donated a stem cell graft to a child with acute lymphoblastic leukemia. The CDR3 runs from the conserved cysteine through the conserved F or W. D genes are given only for firm matches. Size values are once, few and many counts, or a class for expanded clones, and some rows have none.

TRBV19,.,.,TRBJ2-5,CASSSASWRGEEIQYF,TGTGCCAGTAGTTCGGCTAGCTGGAGAGGGGAAGAGATCCAGTACTTC
TRBV4-3,.,TRBD2,TRBJ2-1,CASSQDPLAGGTYNEQFF,TGCGCCAGCAGCCAAGATCCGCTAGCGGGAGGTACATACAATGAGCAGTTCTTC
TRBV5-4,.,TRBD2,TRBJ2-7,CASSAWTSGSSVYEQYF,TGTGCCAGCAGCGCCTGGACTAGCGGGAGCTCTGTGTACGAGCAGTACTTC
TRBV20-1,.,.,TRBJ2-7,CSARGANIPYEQYF,TGCAGTGCTAGAGGGGCGAACATTCCCTACGAGCAGTACTTC
TRBV4-3,.,TRBD2,TRBJ2-7,CASSQSSGRAGEQYF,TGCGCCAGCAGCCAATCTAGCGGGAGGGCCGGGGAGCAGTACTTC
TRBV27,many,.,TRBJ1-1,CASSPYWTAEGTEAFF,TGTGCCAGCAGTCCCTATTGGACAGCCGAGGGCACTGAAGCTTTCTTT
TRBV6-1,few,.,TRBJ1-2,CASRGWEDTGGYGYTF,TGTGCCAGCAGGGGATGGGAAGATACGGGAGGCTATGGCTACACCTTC
TRBV19,.,.,TRBJ2-7,CASSRGAHYEQYF,TGTGCCAGTAGTAGGGGAGCACACTACGAGCAGTACTTC
TRBV20-1,.,.,TRBJ2-1,CSARDTSRRAGNEQFF,TGCAGTGCTAGAGATACTAGCCGGAGGGCAGGCAATGAGCAGTTCTTC
TRBV7-9,many,.,TRBJ2-5,CASSSDIQETQYF,TGTGCCAGCAGCTCCGACATCCAAGAGACCCAGTACTTC
TRBV20-1,many,.,TRBJ2-1,CSASGRRRSYNEQFF,TGCAGTGCTAGCGGCCGCAGGCGCTCTTACAATGAGCAGTTCTTC
TRBV4-1,few,TRBD2,TRBJ2-1,CASSRGLAGERYNEQFF,TGCGCCAGCAGCCGGGGACTAGCGGGGGAACGATACAATGAGCAGTTCTTC
TRBV5-1,many,.,TRBJ2-7,CASSLEGQQYF,TGCGCCAGCAGCTTGGAGGGACAGCAGTACTTC
TRBV28,.,.,TRBJ1-2,CASSLPNPLGYTF,TGTGCCAGCAGTTTGCCGAACCCTCTTGGCTACACCTTC
TRBV3-1,many,.,TRBJ1-1,CASSPAGQGMAFF,TGTGCCAGCAGCCCGGCAGGCCAGGGTATGGCTTTCTTT
TRBV7-9,few,.,TRBJ2-7,CASRPYEQYF,TGTGCCAGCAGGCCCTACGAGCAGTACTTC